Below, 22 T cell receptor beta chains from the same sample are listed, as sequenced in a study of graft-versus-host responses after intestinal transplantation. Sequencing used immunoSEQ multiplex PCR; TCRdb keeps in-frame clones, though not all of them. The sample carries about 130,000 clones, approximately 94% recorded once. The antigens of these receptors remain unknown. The source was unstimulated CD4+ T cells sorted from spleen or lymph node cells, collected before intestinal transplant. These receptors were collected from a human donor who received an intestinal transplant.

The genes are TRBV7-8 and TRBJ1-1, with no clear D. CDR1 is SGHVS, CDR2 FQNEAQ, per germline. This CDR3 region has 13 residues. V was clipped by 3 bases and J by 1 base, with 6 bases between them. In nucleotides, the CDR3 is TGTGCCAGCAGCTTGGTTGAGAACACTGAAGCTTTCTTT. This translates into CASSLVENTEAFF.

The chain recombines TRBV11-2 with TRBJ2-3; D unclear. V was cut by 4 bases and J by 10 bases, with 12 bases left in between. The CDR3 spans 12 residues. Germline V gives CDR1 SGHAT, CDR2 FQNNGV. The DNA of the CDR3 is TGTGCCAGCAGCTCCGGAGAACTGGCGCAGTATTTT. Translating it yields CASSSGELAQYF.

The chain recombines TRBV5-1 with TRBJ1-3; unclear D gene. The V end lost 0 bases, the J end lost 0 bases, and 4 bases lay between the germline ends. CDR3 length: 14 residues. Germline loops: CDR1 SGHRS, CDR2 YFSETQ. CDR3 region: CASSLVDSGNTIYF. The CDR3 DNA sequence: TGCGCCAGCAGCTTGGTGGACTCTGGAAACACCATATATTTT.

V and J are TRBV29-1 and TRBJ1-2; TRBD1 matches 10 bases. With 6 bases clipped from V and 3 bases from J, the junction kept 7 bases outside the gene matches. CDR1 is SQVTM and CDR2 is ANQGSEA in the germline V gene. CDR3 length: 14 amino acids. The CDR3 DNA is TGCAGCGTGGGCCAGACAGGGGGCTACTATGGCTACACCTTC. Its translation is CSVGQTGGYYGYTF.

This clone was counted between two and nine times. The chain couples TRBV19 to TRBJ1-4; weak D call: TRBD1 (5 bases). Trimming stripped 5 bases from V and 6 bases from J, with 16 bases between. The CDR3 spans 15 residues. Germline lookup yields CDR1 LNHDA and CDR2 SQIVND (reference sequence). The chain's CDR3 is CASSFGTLVDEKLFF. CDR3 nucleotides: TGTGCCAGTAGTTTTGGGACCCTGGTGGATGAAAAACTGTTTTTT.

The CDR3 loop reads CASRDDGTGKNIQYF. CDR3 bases: TGTGCCAGCAGGGATGATGGTACGGGCAAAAACATTCAGTACTTC. This chain links TRBV6-1 with TRBJ2-4; D remains unclear. CDR3 length: 15 amino acids. With 6 bases removed from V and 3 bases from J, the gap between germline ends came to 15 bases. The V gene's germline CDR1 is MNHNS and CDR2 SASEGT.

This clone has only one observation. The chain has TRBV28 and TRBJ1-2; D not resolved. CDR1 is MDHEN and CDR2 is SYDVKM in the germline V gene. V dropped 4 bases and J dropped 3 bases, with 9 bases sitting between them. The CDR3 consists of 13 residues. CDR3 sequence: CASSYIMDYGYTF. The CDR3 nucleotides are TGTGCCAGCAGTTATATCATGGACTATGGCTACACCTTC.

The chain has TRBV19 and TRBJ2-7; weak D call: TRBD1 (5 bases). Trimming removed 5 bases from V and 5 bases from J, with 10 bases in between. Germline lookup yields CDR1 LNHDA and CDR2 SQIVND (reference sequence). CDR3 size: 12 residues. The CDR3 DNA reads as TGTGCCAGTAGTCACCGACAGAACGAGCAGTACTTC. It specifies CASSHRQNEQYF.

The chain recombines TRBV7-9 with TRBJ1-4; tentative D call: TRBD1 (5 bases). The V and J ends lost 5 bases and 5 bases respectively, with 15 bases between them. This CDR3 is 15 amino acids long. Germline CDR1 is SEHNR and CDR2 is FQNEAQ (reference sequence). For the CDR3, the DNA is TGTGCCAGCAGCCCGAAGGGGTCAGGAAATGAAAAACTGTTTTTT. Its translation is CASSPKGSGNEKLFF. Full variable domain (rest looked up from reference TRBV7-9 and TRBJ1-4): DTGVSQNPRHKITKRGQNVTFRCDPISEHNRLYWYRQTLGQGPEFLTYFQNEAQLEKSRLLSDRFSAERPKGSFSTLEIQRTEQGDSAMYLCASSPKGSGNEKLFFGSGTQLSVL.

V and J are TRBV6-6 and TRBJ2-7; the D gene could be TRBD1 or TRBD2 (6 bases each). Per germline, CDR1 MNHNY and CDR2 SVGAGI (reference sequence). Trimming stripped 0 bases from V and 4 bases from J, with 13 bases between. This CDR3 comprises 15 residues. The CDR3 here is CASSYSSRGVYEQYF. The DNA for the CDR3 is TGTGCCAGCAGTTACTCGTCTAGGGGGGTGTACGAGCAGTACTTC.

The chain recombines TRBV29-1 with TRBJ2-1; TRBD1 is a possible D gene (5 bases). Germline CDR1 is SQVTM and CDR2 is ANQGSEA. The V end lost 1 base, the J end lost 12 bases, and 16 bases lay between the germline ends. This CDR3 comprises 13 residues. CDR3: CSVEVLRTNRQFF. The CDR3 DNA is TGCAGCGTTGAAGTTTTGAGGACAAATAGGCAGTTCTTC.

The CDR3 region is CASSPVPGTNDYEQYF. The DNA of the CDR3 is TGTGCCAGCTCACCAGTGCCTGGGACTAATGACTACGAGCAGTACTTC. The chain employs TRBV18 and TRBJ2-7; 7 bases map to TRBD2. Germline trimming cut 2 bases from V and 3 bases from J; bases unmatched to any gene: 10. The CDR3 covers 16 residues. CDR1 is KGHSH and CDR2 is LQKENI in the germline V gene.

The chain recombines TRBV4-1 with TRBJ2-5; 10 bases fit TRBD1. CDR1 MGHRA and CDR2 YSYEKL come from the germline V gene. After removal of 5 bases from V and 2 bases from J, the junction contained 11 bases not matched to a gene. This CDR3 contains 17 residues. CDR3 amino acids: CASSGGQGDWAQETQYF. The CDR3 DNA reads as TGCGCCAGCAGCGGCGGACAGGGGGATTGGGCTCAAGAGACCCAGTACTTC.

This clone appeared once. The CDR3 protein is CSVEGEYQETQYF. As DNA, the CDR3 is TGCAGCGTTGAGGGAGAGTACCAAGAGACCCAGTACTTC. This chain joins TRBV29-1 and TRBJ2-5, with TRBD2 as a possible D gene (5 bases). Germline loops: CDR1 SQVTM, CDR2 ANQGSEA. CDR3 length equals 13 residues. Between the trimmed V and J ends, which lost 3 bases and 0 bases, there was a span of 8 bases. Filled out from reference TRBV29-1 and TRBJ2-5, the complete variable domain reads SAVISQKPSRDICQRGTSLTIQCQVDSQVTMMFWYRQQPGQSLTLIATANQGSEATYESGFVIDKFPISRPNLTFSTLTVSNMSPEDSSIYLCSVEGEYQETQYFGPGTRLLVL.

The J gene is TRBJ2-1, the V gene TRBV9; 9 bases align to TRBD2. Trimming took 2 bases from V and 4 from J; bases not matched to a gene: 7. This CDR3 contains 16 residues. In germline, CDR1 is SGDLS, CDR2 YYNGEE. In nucleotides, the CDR3 is TGTGCCAGCAGCGTCCTTAGCGGGGGATTATACAATGAGCAGTTCTTC. Protein product: CASSVLSGGLYNEQFF.

V gene TRBV19 combines with J gene TRBJ1-2; TRBD1 matches at 8 bases. V was pared by 6 bases and J by 4 bases, with 10 bases of the junction left unmatched. CDR1 and CDR2 from the germline V gene are LNHDA and SQIVND (reference sequence). The CDR3 spans 15 residues. This CDR3 is CASRPDREPLYGYTF. As DNA, the CDR3 is TGTGCCAGTAGGCCGGACAGGGAACCCCTCTATGGCTACACCTTC.

This chain connects TRBV5-1 to TRBJ1-1; 8 bases agree with TRBD1. V lost 4 bases, J lost 4 bases, and 6 bases stayed unmatched. Germline V CDR1 and CDR2: SGHRS, YFSETQ. This CDR3 has 14 amino acids. The chain's CDR3 is CASSPGQGGTEAFF. The CDR3 nucleotides are TGCGCCAGCAGCCCAGGACAGGGTGGCACTGAAGCTTTCTTT. The full variable domain, rest sourced from reference TRBV5-1 and TRBJ1-1, is KAGVTQTPRYLIKTRGQQVTLSCSPISGHRSVSWYQQTPGQGLQFLFEYFSETQRNKGNFPGRFSGRQFSNSRSEMNVSTLELGDSALYLCASSPGQGGTEAFFGQGTRLTVV.

In its sample, this clone was seen a few times. The genes are TRBV7-6 and TRBJ1-3, with 9 nucleotides matching TRBD1. CDR1 and CDR2 from the germline V gene are SGHVS and FNYEAQ. Trimming took 1 base from V and 2 from J; bases not matched to a gene: 0. This CDR3 spans 15 amino acids. The CDR3 reads CASSLGTGAGNTIYF. In DNA, the CDR3 is TGTGCCAGCAGCTTAGGGACAGGGGCTGGAAACACCATATATTTT.

The chain couples TRBV2 to TRBJ2-2, with unresolved D. Trimming pared 6 bases from V and 3 bases from J, leaving 5 bases between. This CDR3 contains 12 residues. Germline V lookup: CDR1 SNHLY, CDR2 FYNNEI. This chain's CDR3 is CASRLDTGELFF. CDR3 DNA: TGTGCCAGCAGGTTAGACACCGGGGAGCTGTTTTTT.

The chain uses TRBV15 and TRBJ2-2; possible D gene TRBD1, 6 bases. Trimming took 5 bases from V and 0 from J, leaving 19 bases between them. Germline values: CDR1 LNHNV, CDR2 YYDKDF (reference sequence). The CDR3 is 18 amino acids. CDR3 sequence: CATSLREWGLANTGELFF. The CDR3 region has the DNA TGTGCCACCAGCCTCCGGGAATGGGGGCTAGCGAACACCGGGGAGCTGTTTTTT.

For the CDR3, the DNA is TGTGCCAGCAGTTTCCCAGGGGACCGGGCCAAAAACATTCAGTACTTC. Its translation is CASSFPGDRAKNIQYF. The J gene is TRBJ2-4, the V gene TRBV27; possibly TRBD1 for D (6 bases). From germline, CDR1 is MNHEY and CDR2 SMNVEV (reference sequence). CDR3 length equals 16 residues. The ends were cut back, 3 bases at V and 1 base at J, with 13 bases in the middle.

Here the CDR3 reads CASRGGRGGNEQFF. CDR3 coding DNA: TGTGCCAGCAGGGGGGGCAGGGGTGGGAATGAGCAGTTCTTC. The chain combines TRBV2 with TRBJ2-1; D may correspond to TRBD1 or TRBD2 (6 bases each). Trimming removed 6 bases from V and 7 bases from J, with 16 bases in between. CDR1 and CDR2 from the germline V gene are SNHLY and FYNNEI. There are 14 residues in the CDR3.